These T cell receptor beta chains were read from a single sample in a study of human T cells and chemical hapten exposure. TCRdb processed the RACE reads anew with MiXCR; each CDR3 protein has one entry. Of more than 75,000 distinct CDR3 sequences in the sample, roughly a tenth were seen once. This specimen consisted of whole blood, obtained in connection with sensitization to the hapten diphenylcyclopropenone (DPC). The receptors originated from a woman aged 25 to 39 with alopecia areata. Some clones in this sample may be carry-over from other donors' samples. CDR3s leave out the opening cysteine and the closing phenylalanine or tryptophan. Each record gives: V gene, J gene, CDR3 protein.

V: TRBV7-9
J: TRBJ1-4
CDR3: ASSLVNGANEKLF

V: TRBV20-1
J: TRBJ2-1
CDR3: SRRAANSYNEQF

V: TRBV12-3/TRBV12-4
J: TRBJ2-7
CDR3: ASSLVTGYEQY

V: TRBV14
J: TRBJ1-2
CDR3: ASSQDDGYT

V: TRBV6-2/TRBV6-3
J: TRBJ1-5
CDR3: ASSYWRGRPH

V: TRBV6-5
J: TRBJ2-6
CDR3: ASSYSPPGSGANVLT

V: TRBV6-2/TRBV6-3
J: TRBJ1-2
CDR3: ASSRTDYGYT

V: TRBV7-9
J: TRBJ2-2
CDR3: ATRGARTNTGELF

V: TRBV11-3
J: TRBJ2-5
CDR3: ASSSDGGPRETQY

V: TRBV11-2
J: TRBJ2-2
CDR3: ASSSLQGSGELF

V: TRBV30
J: TRBJ2-5
CDR3: AWSVLQGETQY

V: TRBV10-2
J: TRBJ1-2
CDR3: ASMGRFLGYT

V: TRBV20-1
J: TRBJ1-1
CDR3: SARDRGRTEAF

V: TRBV28
J: TRBJ1-1
CDR3: ASSTGFREAF

V: TRBV23-1
J: TRBJ1-2
CDR3: ASSQFIRDGQGRDGYT

V: TRBV4-1
J: TRBJ1-1
CDR3: ASSQAGQGYTEAF

V: TRBV30
J: TRBJ1-4
CDR3: ARRQAGNEKLF